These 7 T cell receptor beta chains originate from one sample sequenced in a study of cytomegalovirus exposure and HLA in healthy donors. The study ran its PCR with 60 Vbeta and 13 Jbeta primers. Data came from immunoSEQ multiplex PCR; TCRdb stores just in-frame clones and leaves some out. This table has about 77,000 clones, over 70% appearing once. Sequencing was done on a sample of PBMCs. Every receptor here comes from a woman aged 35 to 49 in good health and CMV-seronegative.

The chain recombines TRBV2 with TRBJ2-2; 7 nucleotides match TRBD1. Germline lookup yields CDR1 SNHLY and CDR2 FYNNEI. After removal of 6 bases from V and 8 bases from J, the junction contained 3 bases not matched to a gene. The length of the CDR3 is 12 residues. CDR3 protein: CASRQGLGELFF. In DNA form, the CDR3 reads TGTGCCAGCAGACAGGGGCTAGGGGAGCTGTTTTTT.

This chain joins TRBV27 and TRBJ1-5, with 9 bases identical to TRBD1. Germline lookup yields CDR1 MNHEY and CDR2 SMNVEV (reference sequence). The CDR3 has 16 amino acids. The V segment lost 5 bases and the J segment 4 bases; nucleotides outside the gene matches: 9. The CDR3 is CASSTRTGVGNQPQHF. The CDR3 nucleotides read TGTGCCAGCAGTACCCGGACAGGGGTAGGGAATCAGCCCCAGCATTTT.

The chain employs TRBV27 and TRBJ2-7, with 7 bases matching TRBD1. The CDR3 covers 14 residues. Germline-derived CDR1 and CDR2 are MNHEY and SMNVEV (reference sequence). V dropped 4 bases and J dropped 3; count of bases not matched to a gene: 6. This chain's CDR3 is CASSYRQGNYEQYF. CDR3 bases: TGTGCCAGCAGTTACCGACAGGGCAACTACGAGCAGTACTTC.

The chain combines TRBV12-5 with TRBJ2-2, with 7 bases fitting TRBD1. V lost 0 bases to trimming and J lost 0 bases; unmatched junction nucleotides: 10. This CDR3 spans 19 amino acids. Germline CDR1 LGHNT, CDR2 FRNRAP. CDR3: CASGLVDRVQFANTGELFF. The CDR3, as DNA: TGTGCTAGTGGTTTGGTAGACAGGGTCCAGTTCGCGAACACCGGGGAGCTGTTTTTT.

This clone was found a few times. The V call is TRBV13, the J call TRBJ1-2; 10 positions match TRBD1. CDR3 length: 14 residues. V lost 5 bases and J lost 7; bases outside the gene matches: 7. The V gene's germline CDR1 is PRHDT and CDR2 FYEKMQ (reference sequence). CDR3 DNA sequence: TGTGCCAGCAGCCTGGGACAGGGGTCGGGTGGCTACACCTTC. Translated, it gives CASSLGQGSGGYTF. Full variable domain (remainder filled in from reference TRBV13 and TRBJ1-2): AAGVIQSPRHLIKEKRETATLKCYPIPRHDTVYWYQQGPGQDPQFLISFYEKMQSDKGSIPDRFSAQQFSDYHSELNMSSLELGDSALYFCASSLGQGSGGYTFGSGTRLTVV.

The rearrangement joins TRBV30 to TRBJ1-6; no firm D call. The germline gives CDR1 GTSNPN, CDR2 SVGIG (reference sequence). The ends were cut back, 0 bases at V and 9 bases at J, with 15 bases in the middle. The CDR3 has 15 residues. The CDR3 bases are TGTGCCTGGAGTGTATCCCGCGGAGGAATTTCACCCCTCCACTTT. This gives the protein CAWSVSRGGISPLHF.

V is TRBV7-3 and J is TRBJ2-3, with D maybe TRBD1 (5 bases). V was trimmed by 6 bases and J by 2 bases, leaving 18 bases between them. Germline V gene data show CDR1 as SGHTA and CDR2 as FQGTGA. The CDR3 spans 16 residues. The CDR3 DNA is TGTGCCAGCAGTTCCCCAGACAGAGATGCCACAGATACGCAGTATTTT. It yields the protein CASSSPDRDATDTQYF.